The clone carrying this T cell receptor (beta chain) was detected once. Its target is not known. Germline assignment: CDR1 SGHNT and CDR2 YYREEE (reference sequence). The V and J ends lost 4 bases and 6 bases respectively, with 19 bases between them. The CDR3 loop spans 15 amino acids. TCRdb's table, derived via immunoSEQ multiplex PCR, lists solely in-frame clones and lacks some. The sample has tens of thousands of clones; 80% to 95% are singletons. This sample stems from a study of OX40 agonist ivuxolimab in advanced cancers. Study overall: Dose-escalation cases comprised hepatocellular carcinoma, melanoma, renal cell or head and neck cancer. One hepatocellular carcinoma and two cutaneous melanoma patients partially responded.

Study-wide results and limits: There were, on average, more expanded clones in CD8+ T cells than in CD4+. The authors also found low normalized T-cell clonal expansion in some nonresponders.

This receptor was identified in an adult with an advanced solid tumor such as melanoma, head and neck, liver or kidney cancer. The material sequenced was CD4+ or CD8+ T cells sorted from blood, taken in a trial of the OX40 agonist ivuxolimab. The V gene is TRBV5-4, the J gene TRBJ1-2, with a possible D match to TRBD1 (6 bases). The CDR3 loop reads CASSPSRGQRDGYTF. Written as DNA, the CDR3 is TGTGCCAGCAGCCCCTCCCGAGGACAGAGGGATGGCTACACCTTC.